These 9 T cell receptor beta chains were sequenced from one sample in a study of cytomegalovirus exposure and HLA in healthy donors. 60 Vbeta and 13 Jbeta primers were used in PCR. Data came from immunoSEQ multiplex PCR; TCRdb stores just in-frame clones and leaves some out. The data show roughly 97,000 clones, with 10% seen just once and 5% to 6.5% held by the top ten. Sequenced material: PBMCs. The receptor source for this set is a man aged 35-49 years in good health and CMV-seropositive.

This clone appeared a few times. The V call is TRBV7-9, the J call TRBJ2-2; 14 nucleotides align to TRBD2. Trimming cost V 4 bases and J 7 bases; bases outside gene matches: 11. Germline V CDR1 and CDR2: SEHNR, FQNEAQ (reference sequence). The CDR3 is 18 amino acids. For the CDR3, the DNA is TGTGCCAGCAGCTCGGCCGGGACTAGCGGGAGTGATCGCGGGGAGCTGTTTTTT. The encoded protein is CASSSAGTSGSDRGELFF. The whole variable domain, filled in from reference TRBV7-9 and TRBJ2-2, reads DTGVSQNPRHKITKRGQNVTFRCDPISEHNRLYWYRQTLGQGPEFLTYFQNEAQLEKSRLLSDRFSAERPKGSFSTLEIQRTEQGDSAMYLCASSSAGTSGSDRGELFFGEGSRLTVL.

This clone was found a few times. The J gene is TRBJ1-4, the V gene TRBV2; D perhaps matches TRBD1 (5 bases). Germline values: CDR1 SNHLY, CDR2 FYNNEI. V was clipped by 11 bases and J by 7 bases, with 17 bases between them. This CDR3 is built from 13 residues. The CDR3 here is CAHLGVDFEKLFF. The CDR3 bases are TGTGCCCACCTAGGGGTCGACTTTGAAAAACTGTTTTTT.

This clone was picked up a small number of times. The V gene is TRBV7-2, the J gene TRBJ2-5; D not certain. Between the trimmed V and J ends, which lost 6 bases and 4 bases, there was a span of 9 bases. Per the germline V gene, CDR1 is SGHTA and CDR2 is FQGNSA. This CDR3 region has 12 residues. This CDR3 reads CASSRPGETQYF. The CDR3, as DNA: TGTGCCAGCAGTCGGCCGGGAGAGACCCAGTACTTC.

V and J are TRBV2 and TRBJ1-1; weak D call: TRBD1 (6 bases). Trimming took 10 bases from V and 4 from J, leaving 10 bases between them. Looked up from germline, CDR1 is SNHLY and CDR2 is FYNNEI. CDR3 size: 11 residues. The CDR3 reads CAITGFTEAFF. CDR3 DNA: TGTGCCATAACAGGGTTCACTGAAGCTTTCTTT.

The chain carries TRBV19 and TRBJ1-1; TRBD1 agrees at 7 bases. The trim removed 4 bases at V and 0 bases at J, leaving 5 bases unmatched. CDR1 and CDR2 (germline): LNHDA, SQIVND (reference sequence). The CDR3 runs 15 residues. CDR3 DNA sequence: TGTGCCAGTAGTACGCGGACAGGAGTGAACACTGAAGCTTTCTTT. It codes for CASSTRTGVNTEAFF.

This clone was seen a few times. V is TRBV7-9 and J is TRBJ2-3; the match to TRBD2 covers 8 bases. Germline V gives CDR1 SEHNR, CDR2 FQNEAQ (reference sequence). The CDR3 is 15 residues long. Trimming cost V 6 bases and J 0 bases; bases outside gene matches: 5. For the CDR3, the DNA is TGTGCCAGCAGGCCAACTAGCGGAAGCACAGATACGCAGTATTTT. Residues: CASRPTSGSTDTQYF.

CDR3 residues: CASSRSGGNNEQFF. The CDR3 coding sequence is TGTGCCAGCAGCCGGAGCGGGGGAAACAATGAGCAGTTCTTC. The chain uses TRBV7-3 and TRBJ2-1, with 8 bases matching TRBD2. Per germline, CDR1 SGHTA and CDR2 FQGTGA. V dropped 5 bases and J dropped 5; count of bases not matched to a gene: 5. The CDR3 totals 14 residues.

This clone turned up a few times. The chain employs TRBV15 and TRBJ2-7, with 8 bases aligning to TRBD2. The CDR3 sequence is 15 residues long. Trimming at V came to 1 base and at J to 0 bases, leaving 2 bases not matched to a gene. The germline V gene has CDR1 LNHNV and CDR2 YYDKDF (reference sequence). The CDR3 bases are TGTGCCACCAGCAGAGGAACTAGCGGCTCCTACGAGCAGTACTTC. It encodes CATSRGTSGSYEQYF.

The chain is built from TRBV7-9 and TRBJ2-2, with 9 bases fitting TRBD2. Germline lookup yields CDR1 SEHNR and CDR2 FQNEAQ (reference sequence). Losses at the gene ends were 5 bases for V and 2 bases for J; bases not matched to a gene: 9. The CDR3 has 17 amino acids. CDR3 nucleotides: TGTGCCAGCAGCCGCTTAGCGGGAGCGCGTAACACCGGGGAGCTGTTTTTT. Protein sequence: CASSRLAGARNTGELFF.